These T cell receptor beta chains were read from a single sample in a study of blood T cells in healthy people across ages. TCRdb used MiXCR to reprocess the 5' RACE reads, holding one entry per CDR3 protein. Here the sample spans under 2,000,000 distinct CDR3 sequences, around 50% being singletons. Source material: blood. These receptors all stem from a woman between 40 and 50 years old in good health. CDR3s include the opening cysteine and the closing phenylalanine or tryptophan. The D gene is left open where the match is weak. Clone size is stated in some rows and not others, as once, few, many or a class when expanded.

NA | NA | TRBJ2-1 | TRBV9 | TGTGCCAGCAGCGTAGGCGAGCCCTACAATGAGCAGTTCTTC | CASSVGEPYNEQFF
NA | NA | TRBJ1-1 | TRBV20-1 | TGCAGTGCTCAGAGGGACACGAACACTGAAGCTTTCTTT | CSAQRDTNTEAFF
NA | once | TRBJ2-7 | TRBV6-1 | TGTGCCAGCATGACGCTCTCCTACGAGCAGTACTTC | CASMTLSYEQYF
NA | NA | TRBJ2-5 | TRBV24-1 | TGTGCCACCAGTGATCGCCCTGGGGCAGAGACCCAGTACTTC | CATSDRPGAETQYF
TRBD1 | NA | TRBJ2-5 | TRBV5-1 | TGCGCCAGCAGCTCCAGGACAGGGTCTCTCCGACCAGAGACCCAGTACTTC | CASSSRTGSLRPETQYF
TRBD2 | NA | TRBJ2-1 | TRBV7-6 | TGTGCCAGCAGCCCGGGGACTAGCAGTGAGCAGTTCTTC | CASSPGTSSEQFF
NA | few | TRBJ2-7 | TRBV4-3 | TGCGCCAGCAGCCAAGATTCACGGGGACGTAACGAGCAGTACTTC | CASSQDSRGRNEQYF
TRBD2 | few | TRBJ2-1 | TRBV6-6 | TGTGCCAGCCGACCCACTAGCGGGGGGACGAATGAGCAGTTCTTC | CASRPTSGGTNEQFF
NA | NA | TRBJ2-3 | TRBV12-3/TRBV12-4 | TGTGCCAGCAGGGTAATGGGGCAAGGATTGGGAGATACGCAGTATTTT | CASRVMGQGLGDTQYF
NA | NA | TRBJ2-7 | TRBV28 | TGTGCCAGCAGTTTTGCACAGGGTGTTTGCGAGCAGTACTTC | CASSFAQGVCEQYF
TRBD2 | NA | TRBJ2-1 | TRBV4-2 | TGTGCCAGCAGCCGCTTAGCGGGGGGGAACTACAATGAGCAGTTCTTC | CASSRLAGGNYNEQFF
NA | NA | TRBJ2-3 | TRBV3-1 | TGTGCCAGCAGCCAAGACGGTACCAGGGAAGACACAGATACGCAGTATTTT | CASSQDGTREDTDTQYF
TRBD1 | few | TRBJ2-7 | TRBV20-1 | TGCAGTGCTAGTGGGACAGGGAGGAGGTACGAGCAGTACTTC | CSASGTGRRYEQYF
TRBD1 | few | TRBJ2-5 | TRBV5-1 | TGCGCCAGCAGCTTACAAAACTCGGACAGGCGAGAGACCCAGTACTTC | CASSLQNSDRRETQYF
NA | NA | TRBJ2-1 | TRBV29-1 | TGCAGCGTTGAAGTGGGGTTTGATGAGCAGTTCTTC | CSVEVGFDEQFF
TRBD1 | few | TRBJ2-7 | TRBV29-1 | TGCAGCGTTTATCGTCCAGGGGGCTACGAGCAGTACTTC | CSVYRPGGYEQYF
NA | NA | TRBJ2-1 | TRBV6-2/TRBV6-3 | TGTGCCAGCAGTCGAAACGGGGCTAGCTCATTCAACAATGAGCGGTTCTTC | CASSRNGASSFNNERFF
NA | once | TRBJ2-4 | TRBV4-3 | TGCGCCAGCAGCCCAGGGACTCCCCCGGACATTCAGTACTTC | CASSPGTPPDIQYF
NA | NA | TRBJ2-7 | TRBV20-1 | TGCAGTGCTAGTTGGCTCTACGGGCAGTACTTC | CSASWLYGQYF
NA | NA | TRBJ2-7 | TRBV7-2 | TGTGCCAGCAGCTTACAGCTGCAGGCCTCCTACGAGCAGTACTTC | CASSLQLQASYEQYF
TRBD1 | NA | TRBJ2-1 | TRBV9 | TGTGCCAGCAGCGTCGAGGGGAGGGACAGGGCGAGCAATGAGCAGTTCTTC | CASSVEGRDRASNEQFF
TRBD2 | NA | TRBJ2-5 | TRBV7-2 | TGTGCCAGCAGCTCGTTTGGGGGGGACTCGTACCAAGAGACCCAGTACTTC | CASSSFGGDSYQETQYF
TRBD2 | NA | TRBJ2-2 | TRBV29-1 | TGCAGCGTTCAGCCGGGACTAGCGGGCCTCACCGGGGAGCTGTTTTTT | CSVQPGLAGLTGELFF
NA | many | TRBJ1-2 | TRBV20-1 | TGCAGTGCTAGGGAGGACAGAAACTATGGCTACACCTTC | CSAREDRNYGYTF
TRBD2 | few | TRBJ2-5 | TRBV29-1 | TGCAGCGTTTGTCAGGGACTACAAGAGACCCAGTACTTC | CSVCQGLQETQYF
NA | few | TRBJ1-1 | TRBV7-3 | TGTGCCAGCAGCTTAAATCCGGGGGGCACTGAAGCTTTCTTT | CASSLNPGGTEAFF
TRBD2 | NA | TRBJ2-4 | TRBV7-9 | TGTGCCAGCAGCTCCCTAGCGGGGGGGCCGGACATTCAGTACTTC | CASSSLAGGPDIQYF
NA | few | TRBJ1-6 | TRBV9 | TGTGCCAGCAGCGGCGGAACGTCGGATTCACCCCTCCACTTT | CASSGGTSDSPLHF
NA | few | TRBJ2-6 | TRBV4-1 | TGCGCCAGCAGCCAGACAAGTTCTGAGGCCAACGTCCTGACTTTC | CASSQTSSEANVLTF
NA | NA | TRBJ2-4 | TRBV4-3 | TGCGCCAGCGGGCTAGGGGGGGGGACCAAAAACATTCAGTACTTC | CASGLGGGTKNIQYF
NA | few | TRBJ1-2 | TRBV11-2 | TGTGCCAGCAGCTTTGACGAGCTTCCTACGGGTGGCTACACCTTC | CASSFDELPTGGYTF
TRBD1 | NA | TRBJ2-4 | TRBV7-9 | TGTGCCAGCAGTTCTCAAGCGGACAGGGGTAACATTCAGTACTTC | CASSSQADRGNIQYF
NA | NA | TRBJ1-2 | TRBV6-2/TRBV6-3 | TGTGCCAGCAGTTACCGTTCTACTGCCGGCTATGGCTACACCTTC | CASSYRSTAGYGYTF
NA | NA | TRBJ1-5 | TRBV28 | TGTGCCAGCAGACCCCCTGAGATTTTTAGCAATCAGCCCCAGCATTTT | CASRPPEIFSNQPQHF
TRBD1 | few | TRBJ1-4 | TRBV12-3/TRBV12-4 | TGTGCCAGCAGTTCCACCGGGACAGGCAATGAAAAACTGTTTTTT | CASSSTGTGNEKLFF
TRBD2 | NA | TRBJ2-3 | TRBV11-2 | TGTGCCAGCAGAGACGGGAGGGCTAGCACAGATACGCAGTATTTT | CASRDGRASTDTQYF
TRBD2 | few | TRBJ2-1 | TRBV20-1 | TGCAGTGCTAACGGGGGGACGCTTTACAATGAGCAGTTCTTC | CSANGGTLYNEQFF
NA | NA | TRBJ1-1 | TRBV4-1 | TGCGCCAGCAGCCAAGAAGGACACGACACAACCATGAACACTGAAGCTTTCTTT | CASSQEGHDTTMNTEAFF
NA | NA | TRBJ2-7 | TRBV5-8 | TGTGCCAGCAGCTGGCCTGCCGGCTACTCCTACGAGCAGTACTTC | CASSWPAGYSYEQYF
NA | NA | TRBJ1-1 | TRBV6-5 | TGTGCCAGCAGTTCCCAGGGTTTCGTGGACACTGAAGCTTTCTTT | CASSSQGFVDTEAFF
NA | NA | TRBJ2-7 | TRBV7-8 | TGTGCCAGCACTAAAGGGAAGTCCTACGAGCAGTACTTC | CASTKGKSYEQYF
TRBD2 | few | TRBJ2-3 | TRBV2 | TGTGCCAGCAGCGGGACTAGCGGGGAAGCAGATACGCAGTATTTT | CASSGTSGEADTQYF
TRBD2 | NA | TRBJ2-4 | TRBV6-2/TRBV6-3 | TGTGCCAGCAGTTCGGATAGCGGGGGCCTTGGGGACATTCAGTACTTC | CASSSDSGGLGDIQYF
NA | few | TRBJ2-1 | TRBV7-8 | TGTGCCAGCAGCCCCCGGACCGGGGTAGGGAATGAGCAGTTCTTC | CASSPRTGVGNEQFF
NA | few | TRBJ2-7 | TRBV4-3 | TGCGCCAGCAGCCAAGGAGGTGGCAGGGAGGTGGACTACGAGCAGTACTTC | CASSQGGGREVDYEQYF
TRBD2 | NA | TRBJ2-3 | TRBV7-6 | TGTGCCAGCAGCAAGCGGGGTAATCAAGATACGCAGTATTTT | CASSKRGNQDTQYF
TRBD2 | NA | TRBJ2-5 | TRBV11-2 | TGTGCCAGCAGCTTAGATAGGGACTACCCAGAGACCCAGTACTTC | CASSLDRDYPETQYF
TRBD2 | many | TRBJ2-3 | TRBV7-2 | TGTGCCAGCAGCTTATACGGGACTAGCGGGGGCCTCAGCACAGATACGCAGTATTTT | CASSLYGTSGGLSTDTQYF
NA | few | TRBJ2-3 | TRBV29-1 | TGCAGCGTTGATCTTCCCCCGGTGCCGGCAGATACGCAGTATTTT | CSVDLPPVPADTQYF
NA | few | TRBJ1-1 | TRBV6-6 | TGTGCCAGCAAAACGAGCGGGGAATCGGTGAACACTGAAGCTTTCTTT | CASKTSGESVNTEAFF
TRBD2 | NA | TRBJ2-2 | TRBV6-1 | TGTGCCAGCAGTGAAGCCCGGACTAGCGCCGACACCGGGGAGCTGTTTTTT | CASSEARTSADTGELFF
TRBD1 | NA | TRBJ2-1 | TRBV5-6 | TGTGCCAGCAGCCTCGGGACAGCCTACTACAATGAGCAGTTCTTC | CASSLGTAYYNEQFF
NA | NA | TRBJ2-7 | TRBV28 | TGTGCCAGCATGAAGGGCCCCTCCTACGAGCAGTACTTC | CASMKGPSYEQYF
NA | NA | TRBJ1-4 | TRBV2 | TGTGCCAGCAGTACTAGACATAATGAAAAACTGTTTTTT | CASSTRHNEKLFF
NA | NA | TRBJ2-5 | TRBV25-1 | TGTGCCAGCAGTGTCAGGGATAACCAAGAGACCCAGTACTTC | CASSVRDNQETQYF
TRBD1 | few | TRBJ2-4 | TRBV28 | TGTGCCAGCAGTTTGGCAGGGGGCGGCAAAAACATTCAGTACTTC | CASSLAGGGKNIQYF
TRBD1 | NA | TRBJ2-6 | TRBV9 | TGTGCCAGCAGCCCTCGTATTTTCCGGACAGGGGTCTCTGGGGCCAACGTCCTGACTTTC | CASSPRIFRTGVSGANVLTF
TRBD2 | NA | TRBJ2-7 | TRBV6-2/TRBV6-3 | TGTGCCAGCAGTTCACCATCGTGGACTAGCGGGGGAATAATCTACGAGCAGTACTTC | CASSSPSWTSGGIIYEQYF
TRBD1 | NA | TRBJ2-5 | TRBV12-3/TRBV12-4 | TGTGCCACCCGACAGGGGGAGTCGGTTGAGACCCAGTACTTC | CATRQGESVETQYF